This entry features one T cell receptor beta chain sequence. The assay was immunoSEQ multiplex PCR, and TCRdb's table has in-frame clones only and misses some. Of about 100,000 clones in the sample, nearly 96% are singletons; the top ten hold approximately 0.21%. This record belongs to a study of technical replicates of blood from a few donors. Germline lookup yields CDR1 SGHRS and CDR2 YFSETQ. This CDR3 spans 13 amino acids. V was clipped by 8 bases and J by 5 bases; unmatched bases: 7. Sequenced input: T cells isolated from PBMCs. The chain is built from TRBV5-1 and TRBJ2-7; 10 positions agree with TRBD1. This receptor was taken from a human donor in good health. CDR3 sequence (DNA): TGCGCCAGTGGGGGGGGACAGGGGAACGAGCAGTACTTC. Its translation: CASGGGQGNEQYF.